The next 29 T cell receptor beta chains were all read from a single sample in a study of Ad26.COV2.S vaccination and SARS-CoV-2 variants. Generated by immunoSEQ multiplex PCR, the TCRdb table keeps only in-frame clones and is missing some. The sample includes roughly 92,000 clones, roughly 84% of them seen just once. The sample here was peripheral blood, taken after recovery from COVID-19. The receptors originated from a human donor who had recovered from COVID-19.

V and J are TRBV5-4 and TRBJ2-2, with 8 bases matching TRBD1. CDR1 is SGHNT and CDR2 is YYREEE in the germline V gene (reference sequence). V was pared by 4 bases and J by 1 base, with 0 bases of the junction left unmatched. The CDR3 consists of 14 residues. CDR3 bases: TGTGCCAGCAGCGGACAGGGGAACACCGGGGAGCTGTTTTTT. Translating gives CASSGQGNTGELFF.

The table lists this clone with a count of one. The V gene is TRBV4-3, the J gene TRBJ2-1; 10 bases map to TRBD2. This CDR3 spans 14 amino acids. CDR1 and CDR2 (germline): LGHNA, YSLEER. Trimming cost V 3 bases and J 8 bases; bases outside gene matches: 4. The CDR3 protein is CASSHSGRFDEQFF. CDR3 sequence (DNA): TGCGCCAGCAGCCATAGCGGGAGGTTCGATGAGCAGTTCTTC.

This rearrangement joins TRBV6-2 or TRBV6-3 to TRBJ2-1; TRBD1 aligns across 10 bases. Germline assignment: CDR1 MNHEY and CDR2 SVGEGT. V lost 2 bases, J lost 2 bases, and 9 bases stayed unmatched. The length of the CDR3 is 18 residues. The CDR3 coding sequence is TGTGCCAGCAGTTACCCCGGGACAGGGGAAAGGACCTACAATGAGCAGTTCTTC. The encoded protein is CASSYPGTGERTYNEQFF.

This clone has just one count. The chain has TRBV10-3 and TRBJ1-2; D unclear. Trimming cost V 3 bases and J 5 bases, with 22 bases left between them. CDR1 is ENHRY, CDR2 SYGVKD, per germline. The CDR3 extends over 17 amino acids. The CDR3 spells CAISDGSLNYHQYGYTF. Here the CDR3 DNA reads TGTGCCATCAGTGACGGGAGCCTCAACTATCATCAGTATGGCTACACCTTC.

This chain's CDR3 is CASSITRQDSYNEQFF. The CDR3 bases are TGTGCCAGTAGTATAACTCGACAGGACTCCTACAATGAGCAGTTCTTC. The gene calls are TRBV19 and TRBJ2-1, with D perhaps matching TRBD1 (6 bases). Germline V gene sequence: CDR1 LNHDA, CDR2 SQIVND (reference sequence). The CDR3 spans 16 residues. V gave up 2 bases and J gave up 0 bases, with 11 bases separating them.

This chain joins TRBV4-1 and TRBJ2-1; maybe TRBD2 (5 bases). Trimming cost V 1 base and J 5 bases, with 24 bases left between them. The CDR3 contains 19 residues. The germline V gene has CDR1 MGHRA and CDR2 YSYEKL. This chain's CDR3 is CASSQGRLLGLPRNNEQFF. The CDR3 DNA follows: TGCGCCAGCAGCCAAGGACGACTCCTCGGACTGCCCCGCAACAATGAGCAGTTCTTC.

The rearrangement links TRBV5-1 to TRBJ2-7, with TRBD2 matching over 9 bases. Looked up from germline, CDR1 is SGHRS and CDR2 is YFSETQ. The CDR3 runs 14 residues. V lost 4 bases to trimming and J lost 5 bases; unmatched junction nucleotides: 7. Here the CDR3 reads CASSGGLAGNEQYF. The CDR3 coding sequence is TGCGCCAGCAGCGGAGGGCTAGCGGGAAACGAGCAGTACTTC. Based on the CDR3 plus reference TRBV5-1 and TRBJ2-7, the full variable domain is KAGVTQTPRYLIKTRGQQVTLSCSPISGHRSVSWYQQTPGQGLQFLFEYFSETQRNKGNFPGRFSGRQFSNSRSEMNVSTLELGDSALYLCASSGGLAGNEQYFGPGTRLTVT.

The genes are TRBV27 and TRBJ2-3, with 7 positions matching TRBD2. V lost 5 bases, J lost 4 bases, and 15 bases stayed unmatched. CDR1 and CDR2 from the germline V gene are MNHEY and SMNVEV (reference sequence). The CDR3 contains 17 residues. DNA for the CDR3: TGTGCCAGCAGTCCCAGGGTGGCGGGAGTGGTCCCAGATACGCAGTATTTT. It translates to CASSPRVAGVVPDTQYF.

The chain links TRBV6-2 or TRBV6-3 to TRBJ2-3, with 9 bases fitting TRBD2. The germline CDR1 and CDR2 sequences are MNHEY and SVGEGT. Losses at the gene ends were 4 bases for V and 0 bases for J; bases not matched to a gene: 5. The CDR3 has 16 amino acids. CDR3 amino acids: CASSSLAGLSTDTQYF. The CDR3 bases are TGTGCCAGCAGTTCTCTAGCGGGACTAAGCACAGATACGCAGTATTTT.

This clone has just one count. The chain has TRBV9 and TRBJ1-1, with 10 bases matching TRBD1. Germline V CDR1 and CDR2: SGDLS, YYNGEE. The CDR3 spans 16 residues. Trimming cost V 6 bases and J 1 base; bases outside gene matches: 9. CDR3 sequence reads: CASNRMTGGENTEAFF. CDR3 DNA sequence: TGTGCCAGCAATCGAATGACAGGGGGCGAGAACACTGAAGCTTTCTTT.

The chain is built from TRBV24-1 and TRBJ2-5, with 15 nucleotides matching TRBD2. With 3 bases clipped from V and 1 base from J, the junction kept 5 bases outside the gene matches. Germline CDR1 reads KGHDR; CDR2 reads SFDVKD. The CDR3 totals 18 residues. The CDR3, as DNA: TGTGCCACCAGTGATGACGGGACTAGCGGGAGGCCCCAAGAGACCCAGTACTTC. Encoded protein: CATSDDGTSGRPQETQYF.

The V gene is TRBV15, the J gene TRBJ1-1; no firm D call. The CDR3 runs to 16 residues. From germline, CDR1 is LNHNV and CDR2 YYDKDF (reference sequence). V was cut by 0 bases and J by 4 bases, with 15 bases left in between. The CDR3 protein is CATSRDFLTPGTEAFF. As DNA, the CDR3 is TGTGCCACCAGCAGAGATTTCTTGACCCCGGGCACTGAAGCTTTCTTT. The full variable domain, with the rest looked up from reference TRBV15 and TRBJ1-1, is DAMVIQNPRYQVTQFGKPVTLSCSQTLNHNVMYWYQQKSSQAPKLLFHYYDKDFNNEADTPDNFQSRRPNTSFCFLDIRSPGLGDTAMYLCATSRDFLTPGTEAFFGQGTRLTVV.

The gene calls are TRBV2 and TRBJ2-2; D tentatively reads TRBD1 or TRBD2 (5 bases each). This CDR3 comprises 16 residues. From germline, CDR1 is SNHLY and CDR2 FYNNEI. Trimming removed 6 bases from V and 2 bases from J, with 16 bases in between. Here the CDR3 reads CASRQRDGRNTGELFF. The CDR3 DNA sequence: TGTGCCAGCAGACAACGGGACGGTCGAAACACCGGGGAGCTGTTTTTT.

As to this clone: Germline and junction disagree at one end, which may indicate a read error. The same CDR3 can be traced to other DNA sequences in this sample. V and J are TRBV18 and TRBJ2-1; tentative D call: TRBD2 (7 bases). CDR1 is KGHSH and CDR2 is LQKENI in the germline V gene. This CDR3 spans 17 amino acids. CDR3 in DNA: TGCGCCAGCTCACCCCGGGAAAGGGGGGGAGCGTACAATGAGCAGTTCTTC. Translating it yields CASSPRERGGAYNEQFF.

J is TRBJ2-7 and V is TRBV3-1 (or the pseudogene TRBV3-2); D is unresolved. The CDR3 contains 12 residues. In germline, CDR1 is LGHDT, CDR2 YNNKEL (reference sequence). The V and J ends lost 1 base and 4 bases respectively, with 5 bases between them. This CDR3 is CASSQGGYEQYF. For the CDR3, the DNA is TGTGCCAGCAGCCAAGGGGGATACGAGCAGTACTTC.

The chain combines TRBV7-9 with TRBJ2-7, with a weak D call TRBD1 (6 bases). The CDR3 totals 13 residues. Germline lookup yields CDR1 SEHNR and CDR2 FQNEAQ (reference sequence). V was cut by 4 bases and J by 3 bases, with 10 bases left in between. Written as DNA, the CDR3 is TGTGCCAGCAGCTCCACGGACAGCTACGAGCAGTACTTC. It yields the protein CASSSTDSYEQYF.

This clone was detected a few times. The V and J genes are TRBV5-5 and TRBJ1-2; D is undetermined. Germline V gives CDR1 SGHKS, CDR2 YYEKEE (reference sequence). The V gene lost 0 bases and the J gene lost 2 bases, with 11 bases spanning the gap. This CDR3 has 15 amino acids. CDR3 residues: CASSLGWTENYGYTF. As DNA, the CDR3 is TGTGCCAGCAGCTTGGGATGGACCGAGAACTATGGCTACACCTTC.

This clone was counted a few times. The chain employs TRBV7-9 and TRBJ2-7; D may be TRBD1 (6 bases). In germline, CDR1 is SEHNR, CDR2 FQNEAQ (reference sequence). CDR3 length: 15 residues. The germline V and J ends were trimmed by 1 base and 2 bases, with 12 bases remaining between them. The CDR3 DNA reads TGTGCCAGCAGCTTAGGGGGGACACCCACCTACGAGCAGTACTTC. Its translation: CASSLGGTPTYEQYF.

This chain joins TRBV28 and TRBJ1-1; D not certain. The germline CDR1 and CDR2 sequences are MDHEN and SYDVKM. V lost 6 bases and J 11 bases, leaving 13 bases between the germline ends. The CDR3 has 11 amino acids. The CDR3 nucleotides are TGTGCCAGCAGAGGAAAACCGTGGGCTTTCTTT. Protein product: CASRGKPWAFF.

The genes are TRBV9 and TRBJ2-1; no reliable D call. Germline lookup yields CDR1 SGDLS and CDR2 YYNGEE. This CDR3 is 12 amino acids long. Trimming removed 3 bases from V and 7 bases from J, with 8 bases in between. The CDR3 coding sequence is TGTGCCAGCAGCGACGGGCCTAATGAGCAGTTCTTC. As protein: CASSDGPNEQFF.

This clone was seen a few times. The chain employs TRBV4-3 and TRBJ2-1; 9 bases agree with TRBD2. CDR3 length equals 16 residues. J gave up 7 bases and V 4 bases, and 11 bases lay outside the gene matches. The germline gives CDR1 LGHNA, CDR2 YSLEER. The CDR3 DNA follows: TGCGCCAGCAGCCCTCACGGGACTAGCTATTCAAATGAGCAGTTCTTC. It codes for CASSPHGTSYSNEQFF.

The chain carries TRBV2 and TRBJ1-6; 10 bases align to TRBD1. The germline V gene encodes CDR1 SNHLY and CDR2 FYNNEI. Trimming took 3 bases from V and 9 from J; bases not matched to a gene: 5. The CDR3 covers 15 residues. CDR3 amino acids: CASSDGGQGSSPLHF. The CDR3 nucleotides read TGTGCCAGCAGTGATGGGGGACAGGGGAGTTCACCCCTCCACTTT. Together with reference TRBV2 and TRBJ1-6, the CDR3 gives the full variable domain: EPEVTQTPSHQVTQMGQEVILRCVPISNHLYFYWYRQILGQKVEFLVSFYNNEISEKSEIFDDQFSVERPDGSNFTLKIRSTKLEDSAMYFCASSDGGQGSSPLHFGNGTRLTVT.

This clone has more than one count but fewer than ten. The V call is TRBV5-1, the J call TRBJ2-2; 9 bases align to TRBD1. CDR1 and CDR2 from the germline V gene are SGHRS and YFSETQ. The CDR3 loop spans 16 amino acids. Losses at the gene ends were 3 bases for V and 4 bases for J; bases not matched to a gene: 7. CDR3 sequence: CASSWRTGESTGELFF. The CDR3 coding sequence is TGCGCCAGCAGCTGGAGGACAGGGGAGAGCACCGGGGAGCTGTTTTTT.

In nucleotides, the CDR3 is TGTGCCAGGACTGGCTATGGCTACACCTTC. Translating it yields CARTGYGYTF. This rearrangement joins TRBV21-1 to TRBJ1-2. TRBV21-1 is tagged as a pseudogene. This CDR3 comprises 10 residues.

This clone was counted between two and nine times. CDR3 sequence (DNA): TGTGCCAGCAGCCGAGCTGAAGGGAATTCACCCCTCCACTTT. Translation gives CASSRAEGNSPLHF. V gene TRBV7-9 combines with J gene TRBJ1-6; no clear D. The CDR3 extends over 14 amino acids. The V end lost 5 bases, the J end lost 7 bases, and 12 bases lay between the germline ends. The germline V gene has CDR1 SEHNR and CDR2 FQNEAQ (reference sequence).

The chain joins TRBV5-1 to TRBJ2-2, with D possibly TRBD1 on 6 matching bases. The germline gives CDR1 SGHRS, CDR2 YFSETQ. V was cut by 0 bases and J by 3 bases, with 6 bases left in between. There are 14 residues in the CDR3. The CDR3 sequence: CASSLGGHTGELFF. CDR3 DNA sequence: TGCGCCAGCAGCTTGGGGGGGCACACCGGGGAGCTGTTTTTT.

This chain links TRBV7-8 with TRBJ2-2; TRBD1 might be the D (6 bases). Trimming pared 5 bases from V and 5 bases from J, leaving 18 bases between. The CDR3 contains 16 residues. Looked up from germline, CDR1 is SGHVS and CDR2 is FQNEAQ. CDR3 residues: CASSAYRAQGTGELFF. In DNA, the CDR3 is TGTGCCAGCAGCGCCTACAGGGCTCAGGGGACCGGGGAGCTGTTTTTT.

V usage is TRBV12-5 and J usage is TRBJ1-2; D is perhaps TRBD1 (6 bases). V was trimmed by 1 base and J by 9 bases, leaving 15 bases between them. CDR3 length: 14 residues. The germline CDR1 and CDR2 sequences are LGHNT and FRNRAP. CDR3 residues: CASGLAAGARSYTF. CDR3 DNA: TGTGCTAGTGGTTTGGCGGCAGGGGCCCGGAGCTACACCTTC.

This clone appeared a few times. This chain uses TRBV7-2 with TRBJ1-5; D might be TRBD1 (6 bases). Deletions cut 3 bases from V and 1 base from J, with 10 bases between. The CDR3 has 15 amino acids. Germline V gene sequence: CDR1 SGHTA, CDR2 FQGNSA. The CDR3 DNA reads TGTGCCAGCAGCTTCGGGGGGCAAAGCAATCAGCCCCAGCATTTT. It encodes CASSFGGQSNQPQHF.